This section outlines one T cell receptor (beta chain) sequence together with its context. The germline CDR1 and CDR2 sequences are MNHEY and SMNVEV (reference sequence). The CDR3 consists of 13 residues. Trimming stripped 7 bases from V and 3 bases from J, with 11 bases between. Reverse transcription of roughly 0.5 to 1 ug RNA was carried out with random hexamers. TCRdb used MiXCR to reprocess the immunoSEQ multiplex PCR reads, holding one entry per CDR3 protein. Among approximately 120,000 distinct CDR3 sequences, 85% to 95% were seen once, and the ten largest hold 0.12%. The record originates from a study of CD8 T cells in Susac syndrome.

The genes are TRBV27 and TRBJ2-3, with D uncertain. The TCR sequence derives from a human donor in good health. The specimen sequenced was CD8+ T cells from PBMCs. The CDR3 DNA is TGTGCCAGCAAAACCCCAGTAACAGATACGCAGTATTTT. Translation gives CASKTPVTDTQYF.